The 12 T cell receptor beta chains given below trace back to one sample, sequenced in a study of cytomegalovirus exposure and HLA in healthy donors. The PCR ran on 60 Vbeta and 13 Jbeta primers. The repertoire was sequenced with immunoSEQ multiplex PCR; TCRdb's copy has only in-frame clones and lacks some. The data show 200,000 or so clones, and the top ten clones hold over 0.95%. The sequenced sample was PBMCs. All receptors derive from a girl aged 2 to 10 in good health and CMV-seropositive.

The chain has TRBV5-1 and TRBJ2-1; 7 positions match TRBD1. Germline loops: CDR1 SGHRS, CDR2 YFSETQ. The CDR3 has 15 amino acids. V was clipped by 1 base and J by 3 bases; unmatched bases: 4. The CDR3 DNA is TGCGCCAGCAGCTTGACGGGACAGCTCTACAATGAGCAGTTCTTC. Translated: CASSLTGQLYNEQFF. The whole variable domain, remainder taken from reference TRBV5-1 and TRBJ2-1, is KAGVTQTPRYLIKTRGQQVTLSCSPISGHRSVSWYQQTPGQGLQFLFEYFSETQRNKGNFPGRFSGRQFSNSRSEMNVSTLELGDSALYLCASSLTGQLYNEQFFGPGTRLTVL.

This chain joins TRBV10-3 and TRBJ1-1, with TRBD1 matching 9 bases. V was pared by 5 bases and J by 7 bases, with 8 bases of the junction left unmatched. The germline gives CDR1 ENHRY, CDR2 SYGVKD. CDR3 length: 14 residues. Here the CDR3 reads CAISPGQGFSEAFF. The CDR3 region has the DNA TGTGCCATCAGTCCAGGACAGGGGTTTAGTGAAGCTTTCTTT.

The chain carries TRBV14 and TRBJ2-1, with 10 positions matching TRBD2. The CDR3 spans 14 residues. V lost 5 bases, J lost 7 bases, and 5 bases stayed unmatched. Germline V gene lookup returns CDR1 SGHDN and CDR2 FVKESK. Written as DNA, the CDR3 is TGTGCCAGCAGCTCCTCTAGCGGGAGAAATGAGCAGTTCTTC. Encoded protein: CASSSSSGRNEQFF.

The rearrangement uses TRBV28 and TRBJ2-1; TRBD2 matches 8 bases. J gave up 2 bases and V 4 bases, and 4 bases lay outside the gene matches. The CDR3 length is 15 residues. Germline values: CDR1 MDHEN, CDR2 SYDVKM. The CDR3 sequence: CASSSSGGPYNEQFF. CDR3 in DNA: TGTGCCAGCAGTTCAAGCGGGGGACCCTACAATGAGCAGTTCTTC.

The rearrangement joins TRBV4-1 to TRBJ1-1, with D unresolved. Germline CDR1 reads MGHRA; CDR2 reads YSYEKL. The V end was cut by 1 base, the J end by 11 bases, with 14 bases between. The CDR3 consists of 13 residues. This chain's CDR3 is CASSQGQVGGAFF. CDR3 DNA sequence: TGCGCCAGCAGCCAAGGGCAGGTTGGTGGCGCTTTCTTT.

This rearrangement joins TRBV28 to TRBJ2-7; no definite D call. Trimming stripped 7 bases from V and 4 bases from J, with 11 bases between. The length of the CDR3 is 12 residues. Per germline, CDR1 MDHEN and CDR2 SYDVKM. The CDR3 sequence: CASTPGKYEQYF. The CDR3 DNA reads TGTGCCAGCACGCCAGGCAAGTACGAGCAGTACTTC.

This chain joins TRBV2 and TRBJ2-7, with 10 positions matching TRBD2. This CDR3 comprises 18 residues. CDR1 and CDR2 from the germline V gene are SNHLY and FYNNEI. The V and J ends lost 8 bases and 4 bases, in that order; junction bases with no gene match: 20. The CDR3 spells CASRRGEGSGRATYEQYF. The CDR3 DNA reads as TGTGCCAGCCGTAGGGGAGAGGGGAGCGGGAGGGCCACTTACGAGCAGTACTTC.

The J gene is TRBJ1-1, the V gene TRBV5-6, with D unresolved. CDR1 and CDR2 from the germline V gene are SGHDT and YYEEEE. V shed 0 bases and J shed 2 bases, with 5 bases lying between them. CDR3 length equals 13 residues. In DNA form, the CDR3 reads TGTGCCAGCAGCTTGGCAGTTAACACTGAAGCTTTCTTT. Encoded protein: CASSLAVNTEAFF.

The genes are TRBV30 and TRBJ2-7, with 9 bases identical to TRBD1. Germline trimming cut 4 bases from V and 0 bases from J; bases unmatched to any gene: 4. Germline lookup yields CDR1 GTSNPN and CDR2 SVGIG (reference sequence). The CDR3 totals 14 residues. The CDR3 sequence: CAWNRTGDSYEQYF. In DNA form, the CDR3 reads TGTGCCTGGAATAGGACAGGGGACTCCTACGAGCAGTACTTC.

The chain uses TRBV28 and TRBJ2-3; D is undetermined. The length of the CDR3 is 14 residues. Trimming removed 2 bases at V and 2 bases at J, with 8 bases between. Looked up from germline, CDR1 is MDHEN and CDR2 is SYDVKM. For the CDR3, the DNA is TGTGCCAGCAGTTTAATGGCATCCACAGATACGCAGTATTTT. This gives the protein CASSLMASTDTQYF.

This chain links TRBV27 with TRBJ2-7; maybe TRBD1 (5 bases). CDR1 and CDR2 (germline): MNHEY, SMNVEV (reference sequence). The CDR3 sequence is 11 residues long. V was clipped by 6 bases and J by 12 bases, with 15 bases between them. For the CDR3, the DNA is TGTGCCAGCAGCTCAGGGCCGATTTGGTACTTC. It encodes CASSSGPIWYF.

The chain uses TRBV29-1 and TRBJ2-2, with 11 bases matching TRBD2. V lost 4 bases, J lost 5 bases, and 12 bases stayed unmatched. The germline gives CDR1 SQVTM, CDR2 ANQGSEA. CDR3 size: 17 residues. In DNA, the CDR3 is TGCAGCGTTGGTGGATTAGCGGGGGGGGTAGGGACCGGGGAGCTGTTTTTT. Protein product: CSVGGLAGGVGTGELFF.